The 21 T cell receptor beta chains reported below all come from one sample, sequenced in a study of blood T cell repertoires in COVID-19. The data were produced by immunoSEQ multiplex PCR, yet TCRdb's version contains in-frame clones alone and is incomplete. This table has fewer than 250,000 clones, approximately 88% appearing once. The sample comprised peripheral blood. These TCRs come from a man between 60 and 70 years old who had recovered from COVID-19.

The chain joins TRBV28 to TRBJ2-5; a weak D match, TRBD1 (5 bases). The V and J ends lost 6 bases and 7 bases respectively, with 18 bases between them. CDR3 length equals 14 residues. Germline V gene lookup returns CDR1 MDHEN and CDR2 SYDVKM. This chain's CDR3 is CASSTQGPTATQYF. The DNA of the CDR3 is TGTGCCAGCAGCACTCAGGGCCCCACCGCGACCCAGTACTTC.

This chain connects TRBV3-1 (or the pseudogene TRBV3-2) to TRBJ2-7; 7 bases fit TRBD1. V shed 5 bases and J 0 bases; nucleotides not matched to a gene: 7. The CDR3 runs 15 residues. Germline values: CDR1 LGHDT, CDR2 YNNKEL (reference sequence). The CDR3 reads CASSNTGASSYEQYF. Written as DNA, the CDR3 is TGTGCCAGCAGCAATACAGGGGCAAGCTCCTACGAGCAGTACTTC.

The sample holds one count of this clone. The V gene is TRBV7-3, the J gene TRBJ2-6; D possibly corresponds to TRBD1 (5 bases). This CDR3 is 17 amino acids long. The V gene lost 4 bases and the J gene lost 1 base, with 14 bases spanning the gap. Germline CDR1 is SGHTA and CDR2 is FQGTGA. CDR3 sequence reads: CASSSSIDSSGANVLTF. The CDR3 nucleotides are TGTGCCAGCAGCTCATCTATTGACAGTTCTGGGGCCAACGTCCTGACTTTC. The full variable domain, completed using reference TRBV7-3 and TRBJ2-6, is GAGVSQTPSNKVTEKGKYVELRCDPISGHTALYWYRQSLGQGPEFLIYFQGTGAADDSGLPNDRFFAVRPEGSVSTLKIQRTERGDSAVYLCASSSSIDSSGANVLTFGAGSRLTVL.

The J gene is TRBJ2-7, the V gene TRBV24-1; 10 bases are shared with TRBD2. With 3 bases clipped from V and 5 bases from J, the junction kept 3 bases outside the gene matches. This CDR3 region has 14 residues. Per the germline V gene, CDR1 is KGHDR and CDR2 is SFDVKD. In nucleotides, the CDR3 is TGTGCCACCAGTGATAGCGGGAGGGCTCACGAGCAGTACTTC. This gives the protein CATSDSGRAHEQYF.

This rearrangement joins TRBV19 to TRBJ1-5; D gene ambiguous. This CDR3 region has 12 residues. V dropped 7 bases and J dropped 4 bases, with 8 bases sitting between them. CDR1 and CDR2 (germline): LNHDA, SQIVND (reference sequence). The CDR3 nucleotides read TGTGCCAGTAACCGAGTAAATCAGCCCCAGCATTTT. Translated: CASNRVNQPQHF. Combining the CDR3 with reference TRBV19 and TRBJ1-5 gives the whole variable domain DGGITQSPKYLFRKEGQNVTLSCEQNLNHDAMYWYRQDPGQGLRLIYYSQIVNDFQKGDIAEGYSVSREKKESFPLTVTSAQKNPTAFYLCASNRVNQPQHFGDGTRLSIL.

This clone has more than one count but fewer than ten. This chain uses TRBV7-9 with TRBJ1-4; the D gene is possibly TRBD1 (6 bases). The CDR3 length is 16 residues. V was shortened by 5 bases and J by 0 bases, with 13 bases between the two germline ends. Germline V lookup: CDR1 SEHNR, CDR2 FQNEAQ (reference sequence). The chain's CDR3 is CASSPGQQTTNEKLFF. The CDR3 DNA reads TGTGCCAGCAGCCCGGGACAACAGACAACTAATGAAAAACTGTTTTTT.

This chain links TRBV11-2 with TRBJ1-1; TRBD1 aligns across 7 bases. This CDR3 has 18 amino acids. From germline, CDR1 is SGHAT and CDR2 FQNNGV. The J segment lost 0 bases and the V segment lost 5 bases, leaving 15 bases of the junction unmatched. The CDR3 loop reads CASSGQDWGVFVNTEAFF. CDR3 DNA sequence: TGTGCCAGCAGCGGACAGGATTGGGGGGTGTTCGTGAACACTGAAGCTTTCTTT.

The count of this clone is one. The V gene is TRBV27, the J gene TRBJ1-1, with 7 bases matching TRBD1. CDR3 length: 12 amino acids. Germline CDR1 is MNHEY and CDR2 is SMNVEV (reference sequence). J gave up 7 bases and V 6 bases, and 5 bases lay outside the gene matches. Here the CDR3 DNA reads TGTGCCAGCAGCCCGACAGGGTTTGAAGCTTTCTTT. Amino acid sequence: CASSPTGFEAFF.

V usage is TRBV9 and J usage is TRBJ2-3; possible D gene TRBD2, 6 bases. This CDR3 spans 16 amino acids. CDR1 and CDR2 from the germline V gene are SGDLS and YYNGEE. With 0 bases removed from V and 0 bases from J, the gap between germline ends came to 11 bases. CDR3 amino acids: CASSVVEGSSTDTQYF. As DNA, the CDR3 is TGTGCCAGCAGCGTAGTGGAGGGATCTAGCACAGATACGCAGTATTTT.

The chain is built from TRBV30 and TRBJ2-2; 13 nucleotides agree with TRBD2. This CDR3 is built from 17 residues. CDR1 and CDR2 from the germline V gene are GTSNPN and SVGIG (reference sequence). The V and J ends lost 1 base and 4 bases, in that order; junction bases with no gene match: 6. The DNA of the CDR3 is TGTGCCTGGAGTGACCCGGGACTAGCGGGACCCACCGGGGAGCTGTTTTTT. It specifies CAWSDPGLAGPTGELFF.

The chain has TRBV4-3 and TRBJ2-4; TRBD2 matches at 7 bases. The CDR3 spans 18 residues. CDR1 LGHNA and CDR2 YSLEER come from the germline V gene. V shed 0 bases, J shed 0 bases, and the junction held 8 bases outside the gene matches. CDR3 in DNA: TGCGCCAGCAGCCAAGATTCTGGAGCGGGACTAGCCAAAAACATTCAGTACTTC. It codes for CASSQDSGAGLAKNIQYF.

Only one count was recorded for this clone. This chain links TRBV7-6 with TRBJ1-3; 10 nucleotides line up with TRBD1. This CDR3 has 16 amino acids. J lost 3 bases, V lost 0 bases, and 2 bases had no gene match. Germline V gene data show CDR1 as SGHVS and CDR2 as FNYEAQ. In DNA, the CDR3 is TGTGCCAGCAGCTTAGCGACAGGGGGCTATGGAAACACCATATATTTT. Protein product: CASSLATGGYGNTIYF.

This chain connects TRBV6-5 to TRBJ1-1; D is possibly TRBD1 (6 bases). This CDR3 is built from 15 residues. Trimming took off 2 bases at V and 1 base at J, with 11 bases between the two ends. Germline loops: CDR1 MNHEY, CDR2 SVGAGI. CDR3 bases: TGTGCCAGCAGTTACCGGCGGGGGGCGAACACTGAAGCTTTCTTT. This sequence encodes CASSYRRGANTEAFF.

The rearrangement joins TRBV29-1 to TRBJ2-7; 11 bases map to TRBD2. The junction had 9 bases not matched to a gene; V was cut back by 2 bases and J by 6 bases. This CDR3 has 15 amino acids. Germline V gene sequence: CDR1 SQVTM, CDR2 ANQGSEA. The CDR3 sequence is CSVEKSKLAGVEQYF. The CDR3 DNA reads TGCAGCGTTGAAAAGTCTAAACTAGCGGGAGTCGAGCAGTACTTC.

This sequence joins TRBV5-1 and TRBJ2-7; TRBD2 is a possible D gene (5 bases). Germline CDR1 reads SGHRS; CDR2 reads YFSETQ. The V end was cut by 3 bases, the J end by 7 bases, with 23 bases between. The CDR3 extends over 16 amino acids. The CDR3 sequence: CASSSYVDSRFREQYF. The CDR3 region has the DNA TGCGCCAGCAGCTCTTATGTGGACTCCCGTTTTAGAGAGCAGTACTTC. Supplemented by reference TRBV5-1 and TRBJ2-7, the full variable domain reads KAGVTQTPRYLIKTRGQQVTLSCSPISGHRSVSWYQQTPGQGLQFLFEYFSETQRNKGNFPGRFSGRQFSNSRSEMNVSTLELGDSALYLCASSSYVDSRFREQYFGPGTRLTVT.

This clone was counted once. The rearrangement joins TRBV16 to TRBJ1-5; a weak D match, TRBD1 (6 bases). The germline V gene encodes CDR1 KGHSY and CDR2 FQNENV. This CDR3 spans 15 amino acids. The germline V and J ends were trimmed by 3 bases and 7 bases, with 16 bases remaining between them. CDR3 sequence (DNA): TGTGCCAGCAGCCATCCCCCAACAGGGAAACAGCCCCAGCATTTT. Its translation: CASSHPPTGKQPQHF.

This clone was found once. V and J are TRBV3-1 (or the pseudogene TRBV3-2) and TRBJ2-7; D is possibly TRBD1 (6 bases). This CDR3 spans 15 amino acids. V shed 0 bases and J shed 4 bases, with 13 bases lying between them. Germline CDR1 LGHDT, CDR2 YNNKEL (reference sequence). The CDR3: CASSQDPTGVYEQYF. CDR3 in DNA: TGTGCCAGCAGCCAAGATCCGACAGGAGTATACGAGCAGTACTTC.

The chain carries TRBV6-6 and TRBJ2-7, with a weak D call TRBD1 (6 bases). Germline CDR1 is MNHNY and CDR2 is SVGAGI (reference sequence). Between the trimmed V and J ends, which lost 7 bases and 5 bases, there was a span of 15 bases. The CDR3 consists of 13 residues. CDR3 sequence: CASTPRGSDEQYF. The CDR3 DNA follows: TGTGCCAGCACCCCCAGGGGCAGCGACGAGCAGTACTTC.

The chain has TRBV28 and TRBJ1-6, with 11 bases lining up with TRBD1. This CDR3 comprises 15 residues. With V trimmed by 5 bases and J by 6 bases, 3 bases remained unmatched. Germline-derived CDR1 and CDR2 are MDHEN and SYDVKM. The CDR3 DNA reads TGTGCCAGCAGTAGTGGGACAGGGGGTAATTCACCCCTCCACTTT. Protein product: CASSSGTGGNSPLHF.

The CDR3 protein is CASSQEGLAYNEQFF. The CDR3 DNA reads as TGCGCCAGCAGCCAAGAGGGACTAGCGTACAATGAGCAGTTCTTC. The chain is built from TRBV4-3 and TRBJ2-1, with 10 nucleotides matching TRBD2. V trimming: 0 bases; J trimming: 4 bases; junction bases outside the gene matches: 0. Germline V gene sequence: CDR1 LGHNA, CDR2 YSLEER. The CDR3 loop spans 15 amino acids.

J is TRBJ2-1 and V is TRBV24-1; maybe TRBD2 (6 bases). This CDR3 comprises 15 residues. V was pared by 0 bases and J by 6 bases, with 11 bases between. CDR1 is KGHDR and CDR2 is SFDVKD in the germline V gene. In nucleotides, the CDR3 is TGTGCCACCAGTGATTTGGGGACCGGGAGCAATGAGCAGTTCTTC. Its protein product is CATSDLGTGSNEQFF.